Presented here are 26 T cell receptor beta chains from one specimen sequenced in a study of blood T cell repertoires in COVID-19. Assay: immunoSEQ multiplex PCR; the TCRdb copy retains only in-frame clones and omits some. The table shows some 140,000 clones, with roughly 83% occurring only once. Sequencing input: peripheral blood. These TCRs come from a woman older than 75 with acute or convalescent COVID-19.

The chain employs TRBV5-1 and TRBJ1-4; 9 nucleotides align to TRBD1. This CDR3 has 18 residues. Looked up from germline, CDR1 is SGHRS and CDR2 is YFSETQ. V shed 1 base and J 4 bases; nucleotides not matched to a gene: 11. CDR3 region: CASSLTSQGAVDNEKLFF. CDR3 sequence (DNA): TGCGCCAGCAGCTTGACCTCACAGGGGGCGGTAGATAATGAAAAACTGTTTTTT.

V gene TRBV6-5 combines with J gene TRBJ1-3; weak D call: TRBD1 (5 bases). V was cut by 7 bases and J by 0 bases, with 13 bases left in between. This CDR3 spans 15 amino acids. The germline V gene encodes CDR1 MNHEY and CDR2 SVGAGI. The CDR3 sequence: CASKLTADSGNTIYF. The CDR3 DNA reads as TGTGCCAGCAAATTGACAGCCGACTCTGGAAACACCATATATTTT.

The chain is built from TRBV2 and TRBJ2-1; 10 bases are shared with TRBD2. The trim removed 6 bases at V and 4 bases at J, leaving 3 bases unmatched. Germline V lookup: CDR1 SNHLY, CDR2 FYNNEI. The CDR3 has 14 residues. The CDR3: CASRTSGAYNEQFF. The CDR3 DNA reads as TGTGCCAGCAGAACTAGCGGGGCGTACAATGAGCAGTTCTTC. The full variable domain, completed using reference TRBV2 and TRBJ2-1, is EPEVTQTPSHQVTQMGQEVILRCVPISNHLYFYWYRQILGQKVEFLVSFYNNEISEKSEIFDDQFSVERPDGSNFTLKIRSTKLEDSAMYFCASRTSGAYNEQFFGPGTRLTVL.

Only one count was recorded for this clone. This chain connects TRBV7-8 to TRBJ2-5; the D gene is possibly TRBD2 (5 bases). Germline V lookup: CDR1 SGHVS, CDR2 FQNEAQ. The germline V and J ends were trimmed by 0 bases and 0 bases, with 8 bases remaining between them. This CDR3 has 15 residues. CDR3 sequence (DNA): TGTGCCAGCAGCTTAGCGTACGGGGACCAAGAGACCCAGTACTTC. Its translation: CASSLAYGDQETQYF.

Only one count was recorded for this clone. V is TRBV19 and J is TRBJ1-1; 7 bases agree with TRBD1. Germline CDR1 LNHDA, CDR2 SQIVND (reference sequence). V lost 7 bases and J lost 5; bases outside the gene matches: 10. This CDR3 comprises 14 residues. CDR3 protein: CASTRGGQGTEAFF. Written as DNA, the CDR3 is TGTGCCAGTACTCGAGGGGGCCAGGGGACTGAAGCTTTCTTT.

The gene calls are TRBV21-1 and TRBJ1-2; whether TRBD1, the table's D call, matches the DNA was not checked. TRBV21-1 is marked as a pseudogene. This CDR3 is 14 amino acids long. The CDR3 reads CASASRDSECGYTF. The CDR3 DNA sequence: TGTGCCAGCGCCTCACGGGACAGTGAATGTGGCTACACCTTC.

The genes are TRBV7-2 and TRBJ2-2; D unclear. The CDR3 totals 15 residues. The V and J ends lost 8 bases and 2 bases respectively, with 15 bases between them. Germline V gene data show CDR1 as SGHTA and CDR2 as FQGNSA. The CDR3, as DNA: TGTGCCAGCGTGTCCCGGCGACTCAACACCGGGGAGCTGTTTTTT. It specifies CASVSRRLNTGELFF.

This clone was observed a single time. V and J are TRBV5-1 and TRBJ1-5; perhaps TRBD1 as D (6 bases). Germline values: CDR1 SGHRS, CDR2 YFSETQ. The CDR3 length is 15 residues. V gave up 4 bases and J gave up 5 bases, with 16 bases separating them. This chain's CDR3 is CASSKDPGQDQPQHF. The CDR3 DNA follows: TGCGCCAGCAGCAAGGACCCGGGACAAGATCAGCCCCAGCATTTT.

The table lists this clone with a count of one. This rearrangement joins TRBV7-9 to TRBJ1-5; TRBD1 aligns across 7 bases. Germline CDR1 and CDR2: SEHNR and FQNEAQ (reference sequence). The CDR3 extends over 17 amino acids. Trimming removed 4 bases from V and 2 bases from J; junction bases left unmatched: 11. Here the CDR3 DNA reads TGTGCCAGCAGCTCGATCTTTCAGGGGGAGGGCAATCAGCCCCAGCATTTT. Protein product: CASSSIFQGEGNQPQHF.

The chain joins TRBV6-6 to TRBJ1-2, with 7 bases fitting TRBD1. Germline CDR1 is MNHNY and CDR2 is SVGAGI (reference sequence). V gave up 0 bases and J gave up 8 bases; unmatched junction bases: 3. The CDR3 runs to 13 residues. The CDR3 sequence is CASSYSQGEGYTF. In nucleotides, the CDR3 is TGTGCCAGCAGTTACTCGCAGGGGGAGGGCTACACCTTC.

The V gene is TRBV7-8, the J gene TRBJ2-7, with a tentative D call TRBD2 (6 bases). Between the trimmed V and J ends, which lost 5 bases and 3 bases, there was a span of 8 bases. Germline V gene sequence: CDR1 SGHVS, CDR2 FQNEAQ. CDR3 length: 12 amino acids. CDR3 DNA sequence: TGTGCCAGCAGCCCGCGGGGCTACGAGCAGTACTTC. The encoded protein is CASSPRGYEQYF.

The V gene is TRBV6-2 or TRBV6-3, the J gene TRBJ1-6; possibly TRBD1 for D (6 bases). The germline gives CDR1 MNHEY, CDR2 SVGEGT. Trimming left V 6 bases short and J 4 bases short, with 22 bases between. The CDR3 totals 18 residues. DNA of the CDR3: TGTGCCAGCAGCCCTGGCAGGGGCCCTACCGTTTATAATTCACCCCTCCACTTT. The encoded protein is CASSPGRGPTVYNSPLHF.

The V call is TRBV4-3, the J call TRBJ2-7; TRBD2 aligns across 11 bases. Germline values: CDR1 LGHNA, CDR2 YSLEER. The CDR3 has 16 residues. Germline trimming cut 2 bases from V and 0 bases from J; bases unmatched to any gene: 3. CDR3 sequence: CASSQIAGGSSYEQYF. The CDR3 nucleotides read TGCGCCAGCAGCCAAATAGCGGGAGGGAGCTCCTACGAGCAGTACTTC.

J is TRBJ1-2 and V is TRBV9; TRBD1 matches at 11 bases. V was pared by 3 bases and J by 0 bases, with 1 base of the junction left unmatched. Germline V gene sequence: CDR1 SGDLS, CDR2 YYNGEE. The CDR3 spans 15 residues. The CDR3 bases are TGTGCCAGCAGCGGGACAGGGGGCACTAACTATGGCTACACCTTC. The encoded protein is CASSGTGGTNYGYTF.

V and J are TRBV2 and TRBJ2-7, with TRBD1 matching over 9 bases. With 8 bases clipped from V and 3 bases from J, the junction kept 20 bases outside the gene matches. The CDR3 has 18 amino acids. The V gene's germline CDR1 is SNHLY and CDR2 FYNNEI. CDR3 loop: CASHELASGQGRVYEQYF. The CDR3 region has the DNA TGTGCCAGCCACGAGCTCGCATCAGGACAGGGGAGGGTCTACGAGCAGTACTTC. Together with reference TRBV2 and TRBJ2-7, the CDR3 gives the full variable domain: EPEVTQTPSHQVTQMGQEVILRCVPISNHLYFYWYRQILGQKVEFLVSFYNNEISEKSEIFDDQFSVERPDGSNFTLKIRSTKLEDSAMYFCASHELASGQGRVYEQYFGPGTRLTVT.

This clone was found once. The chain couples TRBV6-5 to TRBJ2-5; D might be TRBD2 (6 bases). The CDR3 contains 12 residues. Deletions cut 6 bases from V and 6 bases from J, with 11 bases between. Per the germline V gene, CDR1 is MNHEY and CDR2 is SVGAGI. In DNA form, the CDR3 reads TGTGCCAGCAGCTGGGACTGGAAGACCCAGTACTTC. Translating it yields CASSWDWKTQYF.

This chain uses TRBV10-1 with TRBJ1-1; 9 nucleotides align to TRBD1. CDR3 length: 15 amino acids. Per germline, CDR1 WNHNN and CDR2 SYGVQD (reference sequence). V gave up 1 base and J gave up 6 bases; unmatched junction bases: 6. This CDR3 is CASSEFVGTGSEAFF. DNA of the CDR3: TGCGCCAGCAGTGAGTTCGTGGGGACAGGGTCTGAAGCTTTCTTT.

V and J are TRBV27 and TRBJ1-2; a possible D gene is TRBD1 (5 bases). V shed 3 bases and J shed 5 bases, with 10 bases lying between them. The CDR3 is 13 residues long. Germline CDR1 and CDR2: MNHEY and SMNVEV (reference sequence). CDR3 sequence: CASSLVAGYGYTF. The CDR3 coding sequence is TGTGCCAGCAGTTTGGTGGCAGGGTATGGCTACACCTTC.

This rearrangement joins TRBV2 to TRBJ2-7; 7 nucleotides agree with TRBD1. The CDR3 runs to 18 residues. The germline V gene encodes CDR1 SNHLY and CDR2 FYNNEI. J gave up 1 base and V 4 bases, and 16 bases lay outside the gene matches. The CDR3 DNA sequence: TGTGCCAGCAGTGTGGGCGGCAGGGGGATCCCTAAATCCTACGAGCAGTACTTC. Translation: CASSVGGRGIPKSYEQYF.

The rearrangement links TRBV4-1 to TRBJ2-2, with D unresolved. Germline V lookup: CDR1 MGHRA, CDR2 YSYEKL. The CDR3 extends over 13 amino acids. V was pared by 0 bases and J by 7 bases, with 6 bases between. CDR3 DNA: TGCGCCAGCAGCCAAGACCCAATCGGGGAGCTGTTTTTT. Amino acids: CASSQDPIGELFF.

The genes are TRBV7-2 and TRBJ1-3; D is possibly TRBD1 (6 bases). The CDR3 runs 14 residues. Germline V CDR1 and CDR2: SGHTA, FQGNSA. Trimming removed 4 bases at V and 4 bases at J, with 11 bases between. The CDR3 sequence is CASSSQGSGNTIYF. The CDR3 DNA sequence: TGTGCCAGCAGCTCACAGGGATCGGGAAACACCATATATTTT.

The genes are TRBV11-2 and TRBJ1-1; tentative D call: TRBD1 (6 bases). Germline V CDR1 and CDR2: SGHAT, FQNNGV. The V and J ends lost 5 bases and 3 bases respectively, with 22 bases between them. The CDR3 is made up of 17 amino acids. The CDR3 DNA follows: TGTGCCAGCAGCCCCCACCTTTACGGGAGGGGGGACACTGAAGCTTTCTTT. Its translation: CASSPHLYGRGDTEAFF. Filled out from reference TRBV11-2 and TRBJ1-1, the complete variable domain reads EAGVAQSPRYKIIEKRQSVAFWCNPISGHATLYWYQQILGQGPKLLIQFQNNGVVDDSQLPKDRFSAERLKGVDSTLKIQPAKLEDSAVYLCASSPHLYGRGDTEAFFGQGTRLTVV.

This clone showed up just a few times. The rearrangement uses TRBV6-2 or TRBV6-3 and TRBJ2-7; no clear D. From germline, CDR1 is MNHEY and CDR2 SVGEGT. The V and J ends lost 2 bases and 5 bases respectively, with 7 bases between them. The CDR3 spans 12 residues. DNA for the CDR3: TGTGCCAGCAGTTACGGCTTGGACGAGCAGTACTTC. It translates to CASSYGLDEQYF.

This sequence joins TRBV4-3 and TRBJ1-2; TRBD1 matches at 7 bases. V lost 1 base, J lost 3 bases, and 14 bases stayed unmatched. The CDR3 runs to 18 residues. CDR1 and CDR2 from the germline V gene are LGHNA and YSLEER. CDR3 DNA: TGCGCCAGCAGCCAAGGGGTCATCGGACAGGAAACTTACTATGGCTACACCTTC. Protein: CASSQGVIGQETYYGYTF.

This CDR3 is CASRDRVGDYEQYF. The CDR3 DNA reads TGTGCCAGCAGAGACAGGGTTGGGGACTACGAGCAGTACTTC. The rearrangement links TRBV27 to TRBJ2-7, with 7 bases that match TRBD1. V gave up 6 bases and J gave up 3 bases; unmatched junction bases: 8. Germline CDR1 and CDR2: MNHEY and SMNVEV (reference sequence). This CDR3 has 14 amino acids.

The rearrangement links TRBV5-6 to TRBJ2-7; a weak D match, TRBD2 (5 bases). The CDR3 totals 14 residues. Germline CDR1 and CDR2: SGHDT and YYEEEE. With 6 bases removed from V and 1 base from J, the gap between germline ends came to 14 bases. The CDR3 is CASMAGGLSYEQYF. The CDR3 DNA reads TGTGCCAGCATGGCCGGAGGCCTTTCCTACGAGCAGTACTTC.